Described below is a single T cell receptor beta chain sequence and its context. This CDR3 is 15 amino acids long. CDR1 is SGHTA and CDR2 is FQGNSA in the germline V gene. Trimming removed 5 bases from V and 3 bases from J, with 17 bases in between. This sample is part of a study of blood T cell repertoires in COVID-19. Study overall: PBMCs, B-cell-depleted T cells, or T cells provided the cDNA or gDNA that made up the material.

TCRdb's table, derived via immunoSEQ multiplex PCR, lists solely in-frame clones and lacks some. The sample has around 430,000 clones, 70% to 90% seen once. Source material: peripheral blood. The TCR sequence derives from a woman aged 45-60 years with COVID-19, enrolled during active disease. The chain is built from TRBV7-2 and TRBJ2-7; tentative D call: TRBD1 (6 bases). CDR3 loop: CASSPTGTNGYEQYF. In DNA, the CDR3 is TGTGCCAGCAGCCCAACAGGGACCAATGGCTACGAGCAGTACTTC. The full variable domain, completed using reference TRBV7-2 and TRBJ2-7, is GAGVSQSPSNKVTEKGKDVELRCDPISGHTALYWYRQSLGQGLEFLIYFQGNSAPDKSGLPSDRFSAERTGGSVSTLTIQRTQQEDSAVYLCASSPTGTNGYEQYFGPGTRLTVT.